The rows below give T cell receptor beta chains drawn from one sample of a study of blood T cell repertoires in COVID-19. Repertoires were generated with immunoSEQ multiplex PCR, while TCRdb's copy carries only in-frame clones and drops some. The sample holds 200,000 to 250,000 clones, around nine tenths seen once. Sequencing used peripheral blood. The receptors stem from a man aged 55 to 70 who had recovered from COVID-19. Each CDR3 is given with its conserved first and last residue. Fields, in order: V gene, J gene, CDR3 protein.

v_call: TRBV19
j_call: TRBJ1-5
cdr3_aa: CASSMGGSGAGQPQHF

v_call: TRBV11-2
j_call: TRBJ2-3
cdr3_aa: CASSLDLASVYTQYF

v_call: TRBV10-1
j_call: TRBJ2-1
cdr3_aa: CASSETITGNEQFF

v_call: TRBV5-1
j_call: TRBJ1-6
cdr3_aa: CASSPTRGAGGSPLHF

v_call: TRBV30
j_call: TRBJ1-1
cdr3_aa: CAGQGRNTEAFF

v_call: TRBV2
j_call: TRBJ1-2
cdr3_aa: CASSERQGANGYTF

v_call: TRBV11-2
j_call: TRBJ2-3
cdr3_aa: CASSLNQARDTQYF

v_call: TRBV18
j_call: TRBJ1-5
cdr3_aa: CASSPTGGNQPQHF

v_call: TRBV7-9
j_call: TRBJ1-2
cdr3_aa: CATFAGWGNYGYTF

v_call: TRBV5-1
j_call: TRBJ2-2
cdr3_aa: CASSSVLNTGELFF

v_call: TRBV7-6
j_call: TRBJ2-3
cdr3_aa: CASSLLDTTDTQYF

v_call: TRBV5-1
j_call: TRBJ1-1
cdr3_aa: CASSLEAGAGTEAFF

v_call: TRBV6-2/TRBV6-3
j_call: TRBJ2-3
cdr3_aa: CASSPLDRLRTDTQYF

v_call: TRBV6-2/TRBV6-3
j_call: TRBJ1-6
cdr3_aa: CASSHTGANSPLHF

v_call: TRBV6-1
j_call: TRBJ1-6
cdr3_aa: CASSEARQGASSSPLHF

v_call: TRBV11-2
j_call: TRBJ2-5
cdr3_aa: CASSSSGIQETQYF

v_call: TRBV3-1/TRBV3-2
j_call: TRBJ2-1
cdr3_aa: CASSPRLAWGGEQFF

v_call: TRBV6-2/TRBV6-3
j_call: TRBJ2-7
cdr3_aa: CASSVTSWSYEQYF

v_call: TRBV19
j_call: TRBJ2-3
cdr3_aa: CASTYRGLADTQYF

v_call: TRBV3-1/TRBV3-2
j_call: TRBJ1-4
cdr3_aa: CASSHGQNLPNEKLFF

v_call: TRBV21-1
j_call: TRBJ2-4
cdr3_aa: CASSNQRTAIAKNIQYF

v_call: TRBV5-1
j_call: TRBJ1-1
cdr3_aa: CASSLVWAGDTEAFF

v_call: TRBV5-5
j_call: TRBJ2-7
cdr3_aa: CASSSRGTSGGQYEQYF

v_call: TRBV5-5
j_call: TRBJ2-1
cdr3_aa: CASSLSGNEQFF

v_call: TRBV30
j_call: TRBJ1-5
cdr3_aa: CAWSSQGRQPQHF

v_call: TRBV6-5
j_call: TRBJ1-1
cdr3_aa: CASSYVGTGNTEAFF

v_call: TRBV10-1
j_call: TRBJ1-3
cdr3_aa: CASSGSSGNTIYF

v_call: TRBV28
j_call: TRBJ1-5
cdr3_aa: CASYPGPNQPQHF

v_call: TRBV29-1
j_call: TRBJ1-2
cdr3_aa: CSVNVDRGSNYGYTF

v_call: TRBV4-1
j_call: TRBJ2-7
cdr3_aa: CASSRAGTGINEQYF

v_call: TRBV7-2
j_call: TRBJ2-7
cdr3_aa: CASSARDPGGAYEQYF

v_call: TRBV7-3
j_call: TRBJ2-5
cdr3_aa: CASSLGAGETQYF

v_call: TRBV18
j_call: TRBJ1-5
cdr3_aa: CASSPRGDQPQHF

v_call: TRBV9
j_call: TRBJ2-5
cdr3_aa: CASSGRVQETQYF

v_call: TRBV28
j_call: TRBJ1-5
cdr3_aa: CASRDSLNQPQHF

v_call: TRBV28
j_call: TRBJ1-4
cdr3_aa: CASGANEKLFF

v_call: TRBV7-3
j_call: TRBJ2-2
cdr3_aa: CASSGGATGELFF

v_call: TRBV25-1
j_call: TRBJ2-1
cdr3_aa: CASSELTSHEQFF

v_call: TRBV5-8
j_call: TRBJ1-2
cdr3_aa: CASSLALASNYGYTF

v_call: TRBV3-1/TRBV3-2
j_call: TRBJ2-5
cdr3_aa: CASSQTLGAGDLKTQYF

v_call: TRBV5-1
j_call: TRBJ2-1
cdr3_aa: CASLKGQGYNEQFF

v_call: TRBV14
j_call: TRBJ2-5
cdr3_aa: CASSQGGRAVIQETQYF

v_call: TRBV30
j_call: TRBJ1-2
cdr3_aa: CAVTRGAHPGYTF

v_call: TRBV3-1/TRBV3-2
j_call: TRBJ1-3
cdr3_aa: CASSAPGAGNTIYF

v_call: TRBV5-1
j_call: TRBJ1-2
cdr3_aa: CASSLELAGQGGGYTF

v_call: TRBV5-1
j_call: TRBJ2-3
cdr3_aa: CASSLGRLTDTQYF